What follows is one TCR beta chain and its context. Clones were sequenced by immunoSEQ multiplex PCR, and TCRdb holds only the in-frame ones, with some missing. Among a few hundred thousand clones, around 83% were seen once, and the ten largest hold approximately 8.4%. The data stem from a study of blood T cell repertoires in COVID-19. Germline V gene data show CDR1 as MNHEY and CDR2 as SMNVEV (reference sequence). Unmatched junction bases numbered 6, after V lost 11 bases and J lost 3 bases. The CDR3 has 12 amino acids. Input material: peripheral blood. The chain couples TRBV27 to TRBJ1-1; 7 nucleotides line up with TRBD1. This clonotype originated in a woman older than 75 with COVID-19, enrolled during active disease. The CDR3 DNA is TGTGCCGGGACAGTAGTTGACACTGAAGCTTTCTTT. Protein product: CAGTVVDTEAFF.